One sample yielded the 21 T cell receptor beta chains listed below, sequenced in a study of shared clonotypes between healthy human individuals. Using immunoSEQ multiplex PCR, the repertoire was profiled, and TCRdb retains in-frame clones only, with some absent. The sample contains about 2.1 million clones, 93% of which appear only once. Only CD45RO-negative cells positively selected for CCR7 counted as naive CD8 cells, so terminally differentiated effector memory CD45RA+ cells were excluded. Sequencing was performed on naive CD8+ T cells from PBMCs. These receptor sequences come from a man aged 18-30 years in good health. Some clones in this sample may be carry-over from other donors' samples.

The chain has TRBV11-1 and TRBJ2-1; a weak D match, TRBD1 (5 bases). The CDR3 extends over 12 amino acids. Trimming pared 8 bases from V and 1 base from J, leaving 6 bases between. CDR1 and CDR2 (germline): SGHAT, FQDESV (reference sequence). The CDR3 DNA is TGTGCCAGCGGGGCGTCCTACAATGAGCAGTTCTTC. Translation gives CASGASYNEQFF.

The chain uses TRBV19 and TRBJ2-5, with 8 bases that match TRBD1. V trimming: 5 bases; J trimming: 5 bases; junction bases outside the gene matches: 7. The CDR3 is made up of 14 amino acids. The germline gives CDR1 LNHDA, CDR2 SQIVND (reference sequence). CDR3 in DNA: TGTGCCAGTAGTTCCCGGACAGGGCGGGAGACCCAGTACTTC. Translation: CASSSRTGRETQYF.

This chain connects TRBV29-1 to TRBJ2-7; D is possibly TRBD1 (6 bases). The ends were cut back, 4 bases at V and 3 bases at J, with 13 bases in the middle. Germline V gene data show CDR1 as SQVTM and CDR2 as ANQGSEA. This CDR3 contains 13 residues. In nucleotides, the CDR3 is TGCAGCGTTGTGGCAGGGGATATCTACGAGCAGTACTTC. Translated: CSVVAGDIYEQYF.

The table lists this clone with a count of one. The gene calls are TRBV7-9 and TRBJ1-2, with TRBD1 as a possible D gene (6 bases). The CDR3 length is 17 residues. Germline CDR1 reads SEHNR; CDR2 reads FQNEAQ (reference sequence). The V end was cut by 1 base, the J end by 1 base, with 16 bases between. CDR3 DNA sequence: TGTGCCAGCAGCTTAGGGGCTACAGGGATCCTTAACTATGGCTACACCTTC. Protein product: CASSLGATGILNYGYTF.

The rearrangement joins TRBV27 to TRBJ2-7, with D tentatively TRBD2 (5 bases). The CDR3 runs 17 residues. V gave up 3 bases and J gave up 2 bases, with 20 bases separating them. The V gene's germline CDR1 is MNHEY and CDR2 SMNVEV (reference sequence). The CDR3 DNA is TGTGCCAGCAGTTTTTCAGTGGGAGCGGCGGACCCCTACGAGCAGTACTTC. Residues: CASSFSVGAADPYEQYF.

V is TRBV4-1 and J is TRBJ2-1; TRBD2 agrees at 12 bases. The CDR3 is made up of 14 amino acids. The V and J ends lost 6 bases and 8 bases, in that order; junction bases with no gene match: 5. Germline V gene data show CDR1 as MGHRA and CDR2 as YSYEKL. In DNA form, the CDR3 reads TGCGCCAGCAGGCTAGCGGGAGGGCACGATGAGCAGTTCTTC. Its translation is CASRLAGGHDEQFF.

The chain employs TRBV7-9 and TRBJ2-1; 7 nucleotides align to TRBD2. The germline V gene encodes CDR1 SEHNR and CDR2 FQNEAQ (reference sequence). The junction had 16 bases not matched to a gene; V was cut back by 5 bases and J by 0 bases. The CDR3 consists of 19 residues. The CDR3 DNA follows: TGTGCCAGCAGCCATACCCGACTAGGGCGGGGGAGCTCCTACAATGAGCAGTTCTTC. Translated, it gives CASSHTRLGRGSSYNEQFF. Based on the CDR3 plus reference TRBV7-9 and TRBJ2-1, the full variable domain is DTGVSQNPRHKITKRGQNVTFRCDPISEHNRLYWYRQTLGQGPEFLTYFQNEAQLEKSRLLSDRFSAERPKGSFSTLEIQRTEQGDSAMYLCASSHTRLGRGSSYNEQFFGPGTRLTVL.

This clone was detected once. The V call is TRBV9, the J call TRBJ2-7; no clear D. CDR1 is SGDLS, CDR2 YYNGEE, per germline. Trimming pared 0 bases from V and 5 bases from J, leaving 9 bases between. The CDR3 extends over 13 amino acids. The CDR3 DNA reads as TGTGCCAGCAGCGTAGATGGAAGCCACGAGCAGTACTTC. Translating gives CASSVDGSHEQYF.

This chain links TRBV30 with TRBJ2-1; 7 bases agree with TRBD2. The CDR3 covers 15 residues. Germline assignment: CDR1 GTSNPN and CDR2 SVGIG (reference sequence). V was clipped by 1 base and J by 8 bases; unmatched bases: 11. The CDR3 DNA follows: TGTGCCTGGAGTGCAACTAGCGTTGGTGTCGATGAGCAGTTCTTC. Its translation: CAWSATSVGVDEQFF.

V and J are TRBV19 and TRBJ2-7, with 11 bases matching TRBD2. CDR3 length: 15 amino acids. Germline CDR1 is LNHDA and CDR2 is SQIVND (reference sequence). The V segment lost 6 bases and the J segment 6 bases; nucleotides outside the gene matches: 10. The CDR3 region is CASRPLAGGWSEQYF. The CDR3 DNA is TGTGCCAGTAGACCCTTAGCGGGAGGGTGGAGCGAGCAGTACTTC.

The chain uses TRBV7-2 and TRBJ2-1, with 7 bases lining up with TRBD1. The V and J ends lost 1 base and 0 bases, in that order; junction bases with no gene match: 3. The germline CDR1 and CDR2 sequences are SGHTA and FQGNSA. This CDR3 comprises 16 residues. CDR3 sequence reads: CASSLEWDSSYNEQFF. The CDR3 bases are TGTGCCAGCAGCTTAGAGTGGGACAGCTCCTACAATGAGCAGTTCTTC.

V is TRBV6-1 and J is TRBJ1-2, with 7 bases lining up with TRBD1. Germline assignment: CDR1 MNHNS and CDR2 SASEGT. This CDR3 spans 13 amino acids. The trim removed 2 bases at V and 9 bases at J, leaving 6 bases unmatched. The CDR3 DNA is TGTGCCAGCAGTGAACTCAGGGGGGAGAGCTACACCTTC. It translates to CASSELRGESYTF.

The J gene is TRBJ1-1, the V gene TRBV9; D unresolved. V was clipped by 1 base and J by 4 bases, with 14 bases between them. Per germline, CDR1 SGDLS and CDR2 YYNGEE. This CDR3 spans 15 amino acids. CDR3 sequence (DNA): TGTGCCAGCAGCGTAAGTAGGGAAGGGAGCACTGAAGCTTTCTTT. Its translation is CASSVSREGSTEAFF.

The chain combines TRBV5-5 with TRBJ1-2, with a possible D match to TRBD1 (6 bases). The length of the CDR3 is 14 residues. Germline V gene data show CDR1 as SGHKS and CDR2 as YYEKEE (reference sequence). Trimming removed 0 bases from V and 4 bases from J, with 10 bases in between. CDR3 sequence (DNA): TGTGCCAGCAGCTTGGATACAGGGCCCTATGGCTACACCTTC. Translated, it gives CASSLDTGPYGYTF.

J is TRBJ2-7 and V is TRBV5-4; weak D call: TRBD1 (5 bases). Between the trimmed V and J ends, which lost 1 base and 3 bases, there was a span of 11 bases. The germline CDR1 and CDR2 sequences are SGHNT and YYREEE (reference sequence). CDR3 length: 14 residues. The CDR3 protein is CASSLRGISYEQYF. CDR3 nucleotide sequence: TGTGCCAGCAGCTTGAGGGGAATCAGCTACGAGCAGTACTTC.

V is TRBV28 and J is TRBJ2-5; D is unresolved. Germline CDR1 and CDR2: MDHEN and SYDVKM. CDR3 length: 13 amino acids. The V end lost 2 bases, the J end lost 5 bases, and 9 bases lay between the germline ends. The chain's CDR3 is CASSLRPVETQYF. For the CDR3, the DNA is TGTGCCAGCAGTTTAAGGCCCGTGGAGACCCAGTACTTC.

This clone was detected once. The V gene is TRBV7-9, the J gene TRBJ2-6, with 7 bases matching TRBD1. The CDR3 sequence is 16 residues long. Germline V gives CDR1 SEHNR, CDR2 FQNEAQ (reference sequence). The V gene end was trimmed by 4 bases and the J gene end by 4 bases; junction bases not matched to a gene: 7. The CDR3 DNA is TGTGCCAGCAGCTCTCGAACAGGGGTCGGGGCCAACGTCCTGACTTTC. It codes for CASSSRTGVGANVLTF. Supplemented by reference TRBV7-9 and TRBJ2-6, the full variable domain reads DTGVSQNPRHKITKRGQNVTFRCDPISEHNRLYWYRQTLGQGPEFLTYFQNEAQLEKSRLLSDRFSAERPKGSFSTLEIQRTEQGDSAMYLCASSSRTGVGANVLTFGAGSRLTVL.

The V gene is TRBV7-2, the J gene TRBJ2-7; tentatively, D is TRBD1 (5 bases). Germline V gene data show CDR1 as SGHTA and CDR2 as FQGNSA. Deletions cut 6 bases from V and 3 bases from J, with 18 bases between. The CDR3 spans 15 residues. The CDR3 spells CASSRGARADYEQYF. CDR3 DNA sequence: TGTGCCAGCAGTCGTGGGGCCAGGGCAGACTACGAGCAGTACTTC. The full variable domain, completed using reference TRBV7-2 and TRBJ2-7, is GAGVSQSPSNKVTEKGKDVELRCDPISGHTALYWYRQSLGQGLEFLIYFQGNSAPDKSGLPSDRFSAERTGGSVSTLTIQRTQQEDSAVYLCASSRGARADYEQYFGPGTRLTVT.

The rearrangement links TRBV28 to TRBJ2-7; tentatively, D is TRBD1 (6 bases). The length of the CDR3 is 12 residues. Per germline, CDR1 MDHEN and CDR2 SYDVKM. Trimming took off 8 bases at V and 3 bases at J, with 11 bases between the two ends. The CDR3 loop is CASLGAFYEQYF. The DNA for the CDR3 is TGTGCCAGCCTGGGGGCTTTCTACGAGCAGTACTTC.

This chain uses TRBV10-2 with TRBJ2-7; 15 bases align to TRBD2. CDR1 and CDR2 (germline): WSHSY, SAAADI. Germline trimming cut 6 bases from V and 4 bases from J; bases unmatched to any gene: 16. CDR3 size: 19 residues. The CDR3 is CASRSGQGGTSGRWYEQYF. In DNA form, the CDR3 reads TGCGCCAGCAGATCCGGACAGGGGGGGACTAGCGGGAGGTGGTACGAGCAGTACTTC.

The J gene is TRBJ2-7, the V gene TRBV7-6; D gene uncertain. In germline, CDR1 is SGHVS, CDR2 FNYEAQ. The CDR3 is 13 amino acids. V was pared by 5 bases and J by 2 bases, with 10 bases between. CDR3 nucleotides: TGTGCCAGCAGCCCCCCGAGAGCCTACGAGCAGTACTTC. Translating gives CASSPPRAYEQYF.